The T cell receptor (beta chain) described here comes from a study of cytomegalovirus exposure and HLA in healthy donors (dated by TCRdb to about 2017). Some background on the complete study: The 500 to 800 repertoires of the first cohort and the approximately 110 validation repertoires were produced on the same platform, according to a later analysis. The study was designed to test whether signatures of past pathogen exposure could be identified by cataloging public T cell receptors. A separate validation cohort of approximately 130 different subjects was used in addition to the approximately 670-subject first cohort. The study combined high-throughput TCR immunosequencing, statistical association of individual TCRs with disease status, and machine learning to predict cytomegalovirus infection status. Summary of the overall study and its limitations: Most TCR sequences were observed very rarely across donors, whereas some public TCRs were present in many individuals. In vitro tests confirmed that three of the cytomegalovirus-associated TCR beta chains recognize cytomegalovirus antigens. It was suggested by the authors that the approach could potentially be generalized to other disease states and immunological phenotypes. Cytomegalovirus status was reported to be diagnosed by the classifier with high specificity and sensitivity in both the original and validation cohorts. Of the cluster scores, 94% were above 0 in a later analysis, which found that TCRs clustered in the first cohort also tended to co-occur in the roughly 130 validation repertoires. A later analysis lacked HLA typing for the validation cohort, so it scored co-occurrence in that cohort across all 130 or so repertoires. In the study, approximately 160 TCR beta chains were listed as associated with cytomegalovirus.

Library preparation was by the immunoSEQ multiplex PCR assay. Per the source publication's procedure: To diagnose cytomegalovirus status from the catalog of TCR beta chain sequences, a statistical classification framework was built. TCRdb took over this immuneACCESS table, retaining in-frame rearrangements with V and J assigned. Such tables are incomplete; in checked studies, under half of the missing clones stem from an unresolved V gene, and the remainder is unexplained. V and J calls and clone size are copied from that table; D and trimming were computed from the DNA. The sample profile shows about 360,000 clones; 86% of them were found once. Approximately 0.86% of the sample is held by the ten biggest clonotypes. Separate from the roughly 650-subject first cohort, the validation cohort of more than 90 subjects was the group to which the donors belonged. CDR1 and CDR2 (GTSNPN, SVGIG) derive from the germline V gene (reference sequence). Clipping removes 4 bases from V and 5 bases from J, with 28 as the unmatched junction base count. Counted from cysteine to phenylalanine, this CDR3 has 21 amino acids. CDR3 DNA is the only sequence kept; it has 63 bases, read in frame from the first base.

Regarding this clone: Its antigen has not been determined. No qualities accompany the bases; no much larger clone lies one base away.

The sequence was obtained from a woman aged 18-29 years in good health and CMV-seronegative. Sequences were obtained from PBMCs. The chain is made from TRBV30 and TRBJ2-7; 11 bases in the middle match TRBD2. CDR3 loop: CAWTLGVSETSGEAFPNEQYF. Read as DNA, the sequence is TGTGCCTGGACCCTAGGGGTTTCCGAGACTAGCGGGGAAGCCTTCCCCAACGAGCAGTACTTC.